One sample yielded the 21 T cell receptor beta chains listed below, sequenced in a study of blood T cell repertoires in COVID-19. The method was immunoSEQ multiplex PCR; TCRdb's version includes in-frame clones alone and lacks a portion of them. The sample gives 100,000 to 120,000 clones, over 60% of which show up once; approximately 16% is in the top ten. Material: peripheral blood. Source of these receptors: a woman of 80 years or more with active or convalescent COVID-19.

V and J are TRBV7-8 and TRBJ2-3; D ambiguous. The V end lost 5 bases, the J end lost 4 bases, and 7 bases lay between the germline ends. Germline V gives CDR1 SGHVS, CDR2 FQNEAQ. CDR3 size: 12 residues. This CDR3 is CASSQRADTQYF. Written as DNA, the CDR3 is TGTGCCAGCAGCCAGCGAGCAGATACGCAGTATTTT.

The gene calls are TRBV4-1 and TRBJ2-5; D is perhaps TRBD1 (5 bases). Per the germline V gene, CDR1 is MGHRA and CDR2 is YSYEKL. V was cut by 2 bases and J by 5 bases, with 18 bases left in between. The CDR3 is 16 residues long. The chain's CDR3 is CASSQLNMGLVETQYF. CDR3 sequence (DNA): TGCGCCAGCAGCCAACTCAACATGGGGCTTGTGGAGACCCAGTACTTC.

V gene TRBV9 combines with J gene TRBJ2-2, with 7 bases fitting TRBD1. The CDR3 extends over 15 amino acids. Trimming at V came to 0 bases and at J to 4 bases, leaving 3 bases not matched to a gene. CDR1 is SGDLS, CDR2 YYNGEE, per germline. CDR3 loop: CASSVGGQLTGELFF. DNA of the CDR3: TGTGCCAGCAGCGTAGGGGGACAGCTCACCGGGGAGCTGTTTTTT.

The rearrangement links TRBV5-1 to TRBJ1-4, with 8 bases identical to TRBD1. Germline V gene lookup returns CDR1 SGHRS and CDR2 YFSETQ. The ends lost 4 bases at V and 6 bases at J; junction bases unmatched: 5. This CDR3 is built from 14 residues. The CDR3 sequence: CASSPGQADEKLFF. CDR3 coding DNA: TGCGCCAGCAGCCCGGGACAGGCAGATGAAAAACTGTTTTTT.

The chain employs TRBV7-2 and TRBJ1-2, with D perhaps TRBD1 (5 bases). This CDR3 has 13 amino acids. V was pared by 7 bases and J by 7 bases, with 16 bases between. Germline lookup yields CDR1 SGHTA and CDR2 FQGNSA. CDR3: CASIAGGTAGYTF. The CDR3 DNA reads as TGTGCCAGCATAGCCGGGGGAACTGCTGGCTACACCTTC.

This clone showed up just a few times. The chain uses TRBV6-2 or TRBV6-3 and TRBJ2-7; possible D gene TRBD2, 5 bases. Germline V CDR1 and CDR2: MNHEY, SVGEGT. Trimming removed 6 bases at V and 2 bases at J, with 14 bases between. The CDR3 loop spans 14 amino acids. The CDR3 loop reads CASRPDLGTYEQYF. As DNA, the CDR3 is TGTGCCAGCAGGCCTGACCTCGGGACCTACGAGCAGTACTTC.

The CDR3, as DNA: TGTGCCAGCAGCCGGGGACAGGGGGCTGGACAGCCCCAGCATTTT. Its protein product is CASSRGQGAGQPQHF. The rearrangement uses TRBV4-2 and TRBJ1-5; 12 bases are shared with TRBD1. The CDR3 covers 15 residues. Germline CDR1 LGHNA, CDR2 YNFKEQ. The V segment lost 4 bases and the J segment 7 bases; nucleotides outside the gene matches: 5.

A single count supports this clone. The V gene is TRBV28, the J gene TRBJ2-3; the match to TRBD1 covers 9 bases. V was clipped by 5 bases and J by 2 bases; unmatched bases: 5. Germline assignment: CDR1 MDHEN and CDR2 SYDVKM. The length of the CDR3 is 15 residues. The CDR3 DNA is TGTGCCAGCAGTCCGGGACAGGGCCCCACAGATACGCAGTATTTT. It codes for CASSPGQGPTDTQYF.

This chain's CDR3 is CASSLDFGRGLGDTQYF. CDR3 in DNA: TGTGCCAGCAGCTTAGATTTTGGCAGGGGGCTAGGAGATACGCAGTATTTT. The chain employs TRBV11-2 and TRBJ2-3, with TRBD1 matching 8 bases. The germline V gene has CDR1 SGHAT and CDR2 FQNNGV. J was trimmed by 5 bases and V by 0 bases; bases with no gene match: 10. The CDR3 contains 17 residues.

This chain uses TRBV15 with TRBJ1-4; D gene unclear. CDR1 and CDR2 (germline): LNHNV, YYDKDF (reference sequence). The CDR3 is 13 residues long. V dropped 9 bases and J dropped 3 bases, with 11 bases sitting between them. CDR3 DNA sequence: TGTGCCACAGGGCGGGCCTCTAATGAAAAACTGTTTTTT. As protein: CATGRASNEKLFF.

In its sample, this clone was seen a few times. The chain carries TRBV15 and TRBJ1-3, with D hard to call. V was pared by 1 base and J by 0 bases, with 10 bases between. The CDR3 is 16 residues long. Germline lookup yields CDR1 LNHNV and CDR2 YYDKDF (reference sequence). This chain's CDR3 is CATSRGSGSSGNTIYF. The CDR3 nucleotides read TGTGCCACCAGCAGAGGTTCCGGGAGCTCTGGAAACACCATATATTTT.

The genes are TRBV5-4 and TRBJ2-7; TRBD2 matches at 13 bases. With V trimmed by 5 bases and J by 4 bases, 6 bases remained unmatched. The germline gives CDR1 SGHNT, CDR2 YYREEE (reference sequence). CDR3 size: 15 residues. The CDR3 protein is CASRGGLAGEYEQYF. The CDR3 DNA sequence: TGTGCCAGCAGAGGAGGACTAGCGGGAGAGTACGAGCAGTACTTC.

The CDR3 DNA follows: TGTGCCAGCAGTACAGGGGGAAGCTCCTACGAGCAGTACTTC. Translation: CASSTGGSSYEQYF. The chain combines TRBV11-3 with TRBJ2-7, with TRBD1 matching 8 bases. Trimming removed 6 bases from V and 0 bases from J; junction bases left unmatched: 4. Germline V gene data show CDR1 as SGHNT and CDR2 as YENEEA. The CDR3 length is 14 residues.

This chain links TRBV11-3 with TRBJ2-2; unclear D gene. The V end was cut by 0 bases, the J end by 3 bases, with 5 bases between. The CDR3 loop spans 14 amino acids. In germline, CDR1 is SGHNT, CDR2 YENEEA. Written as DNA, the CDR3 is TGTGCCAGCAGCTTAGATCGAGACACCGGGGAGCTGTTTTTT. This gives the protein CASSLDRDTGELFF.

This clone was detected once. The genes are TRBV2 and TRBJ2-7; 10 nucleotides line up with TRBD2. Per germline, CDR1 SNHLY and CDR2 FYNNEI. The CDR3 consists of 13 residues. After removal of 0 bases from V and 12 bases from J, the junction contained 5 bases not matched to a gene. The CDR3 DNA follows: TGTGCCAGCAGTGAAGCGACTAGCGGGTGGGTGTACTTC. Its protein is CASSEATSGWVYF.

This clone was observed once. The chain carries TRBV5-1 and TRBJ2-3; TRBD2 matches 11 bases. This CDR3 is 17 amino acids long. The germline V gene has CDR1 SGHRS and CDR2 YFSETQ. The V and J ends lost 0 bases and 5 bases, in that order; junction bases with no gene match: 8. The CDR3 region has the DNA TGCGCCAGCAGCTTGGCGTTAGCGGGAGGGCAGGTAGATACGCAGTATTTT. It encodes CASSLALAGGQVDTQYF.

The V call is TRBV4-3, the J call TRBJ1-1, with D tentatively TRBD1 (5 bases). Looked up from germline, CDR1 is LGHNA and CDR2 is YSLEER. CDR3 length: 16 residues. The ends were cut back, 1 base at V and 8 bases at J, with 20 bases in the middle. The CDR3 nucleotides are TGCGCCAGCAGCCAAGTAATTGCAGGGTCAACCTTAGAAGCTTTCTTT. Residues: CASSQVIAGSTLEAFF.

V is TRBV9 and J is TRBJ1-1; tentatively, D is TRBD1 (6 bases). This CDR3 spans 15 amino acids. V was trimmed by 4 bases and J by 4 bases, leaving 17 bases between them. CDR1 is SGDLS, CDR2 YYNGEE, per germline. In DNA form, the CDR3 reads TGTGCCAGCAGCAGAGAAGGCAGGGGCGGCACTGAAGCTTTCTTT. It codes for CASSREGRGGTEAFF.

This rearrangement joins TRBV29-1 to TRBJ2-3; D might be TRBD2 (5 bases). CDR3 length equals 14 residues. Looked up from germline, CDR1 is SQVTM and CDR2 is ANQGSEA. Trimming took off 7 bases at V and 1 base at J, with 15 bases between the two ends. The CDR3 loop is CSAWGRRGTDTQYF. The CDR3 nucleotides are TGCAGCGCCTGGGGTCGGCGGGGCACAGATACGCAGTATTTT.

The gene calls are TRBV7-2 and TRBJ2-1, with 9 bases lining up with TRBD2. The CDR3 is 16 amino acids. Trimming at V came to 1 base and at J to 3 bases, leaving 4 bases not matched to a gene. Germline lookup yields CDR1 SGHTA and CDR2 FQGNSA. The CDR3 loop is CASSLDPSGVYNEQFF. The DNA of the CDR3 is TGTGCCAGCAGCTTAGATCCTAGCGGGGTCTACAATGAGCAGTTCTTC.

V usage is TRBV28 and J usage is TRBJ2-7, with 9 bases aligning to TRBD2. The CDR3 extends over 15 amino acids. J gave up 2 bases and V 7 bases, and 9 bases lay outside the gene matches. From germline, CDR1 is MDHEN and CDR2 SYDVKM. This chain's CDR3 is CASITQAGGPYEQYF. For the CDR3, the DNA is TGTGCCAGCATTACTCAAGCGGGAGGTCCCTACGAGCAGTACTTC.